What follows is one T cell receptor (beta chain) and its context. The data belong to a study of blood T cell repertoires in COVID-19. About the study: T cells, B-cell-depleted T cells, or PBMCs supplied cDNA or gDNA.

V was pared by 6 bases and J by 2 bases, with 18 bases between. The CDR3 contains 16 residues. CDR1 is MNHNY, CDR2 SVGAGI, per germline (reference sequence). This table comes from immunoSEQ multiplex PCR, and its TCRdb copy is limited to in-frame clones, with some not included. The data show approximately 500,000 clones, 70% to 90% seen once. This receptor was identified in a human donor in a cohort sampled during active COVID-19. Sequencing was carried out using peripheral blood. The V gene is TRBV6-6, the J gene TRBJ2-3; the D gene is possibly TRBD1 (6 bases). CDR3 DNA sequence: TGTGCCAGCAGACTGGACAGCTACATAGCCACAGATACGCAGTATTTT. Translating it yields CASRLDSYIATDTQYF.